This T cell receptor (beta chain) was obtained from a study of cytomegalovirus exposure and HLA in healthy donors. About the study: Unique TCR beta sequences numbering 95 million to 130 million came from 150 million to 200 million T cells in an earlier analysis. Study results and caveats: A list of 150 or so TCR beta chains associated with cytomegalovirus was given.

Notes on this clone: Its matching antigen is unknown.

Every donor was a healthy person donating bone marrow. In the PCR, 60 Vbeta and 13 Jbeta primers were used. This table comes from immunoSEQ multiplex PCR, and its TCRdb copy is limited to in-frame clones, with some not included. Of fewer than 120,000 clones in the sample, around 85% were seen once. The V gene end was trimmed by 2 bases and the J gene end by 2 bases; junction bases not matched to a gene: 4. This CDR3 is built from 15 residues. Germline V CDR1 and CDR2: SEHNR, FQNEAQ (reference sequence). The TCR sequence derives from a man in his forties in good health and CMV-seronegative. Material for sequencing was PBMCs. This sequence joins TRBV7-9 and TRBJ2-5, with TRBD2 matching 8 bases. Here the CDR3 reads CASSLIERGQETQYF. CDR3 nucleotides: TGTGCCAGCAGCTTAATTGAGCGGGGGCAAGAGACCCAGTACTTC.